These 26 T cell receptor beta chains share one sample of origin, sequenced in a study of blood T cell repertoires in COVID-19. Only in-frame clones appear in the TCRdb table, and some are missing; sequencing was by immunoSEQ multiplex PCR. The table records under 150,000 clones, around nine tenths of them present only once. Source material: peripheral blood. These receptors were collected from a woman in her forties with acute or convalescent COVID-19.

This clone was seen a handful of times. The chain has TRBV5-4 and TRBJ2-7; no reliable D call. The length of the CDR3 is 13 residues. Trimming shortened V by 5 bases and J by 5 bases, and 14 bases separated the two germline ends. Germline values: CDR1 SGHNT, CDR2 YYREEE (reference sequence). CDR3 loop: CASSSTPADEQYF. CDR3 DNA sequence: TGTGCCAGCAGTTCCACCCCGGCGGACGAGCAGTACTTC.

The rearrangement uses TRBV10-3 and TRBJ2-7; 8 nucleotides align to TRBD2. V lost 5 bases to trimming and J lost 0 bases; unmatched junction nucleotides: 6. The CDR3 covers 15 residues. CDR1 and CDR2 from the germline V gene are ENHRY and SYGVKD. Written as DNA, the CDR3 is TGTGCCATCAGTCCCTCAAGCGGGAGCTCCTACGAGCAGTACTTC. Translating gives CAISPSSGSSYEQYF.

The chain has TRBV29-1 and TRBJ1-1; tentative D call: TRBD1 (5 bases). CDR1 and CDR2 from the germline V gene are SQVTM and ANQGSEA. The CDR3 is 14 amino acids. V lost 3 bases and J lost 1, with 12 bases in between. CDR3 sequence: CSVDDLRGNTEAFF. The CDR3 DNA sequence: TGCAGCGTTGACGATCTTAGGGGGAACACTGAAGCTTTCTTT.

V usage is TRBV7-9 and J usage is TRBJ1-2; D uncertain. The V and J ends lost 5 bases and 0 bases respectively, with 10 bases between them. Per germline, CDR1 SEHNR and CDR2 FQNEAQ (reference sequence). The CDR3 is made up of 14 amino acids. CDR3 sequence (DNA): TGTGCCAGCAGCCCCGGCGGAACTAACTATGGCTACACCTTC. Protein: CASSPGGTNYGYTF.

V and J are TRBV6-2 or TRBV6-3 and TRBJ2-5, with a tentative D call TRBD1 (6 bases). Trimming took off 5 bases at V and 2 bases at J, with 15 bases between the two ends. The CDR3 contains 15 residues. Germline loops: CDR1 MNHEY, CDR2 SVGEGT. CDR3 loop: CASSHTRDNQETQYF. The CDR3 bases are TGTGCCAGCAGTCACACCCGGGACAATCAAGAGACCCAGTACTTC.

This CDR3 reads CASSLVGQATYF. Here the CDR3 DNA reads TGTGCCAGCAGCTTAGTGGGACAGGCCACTTACTTC. The chain links TRBV7-2 to TRBJ2-5; TRBD1 aligns across 8 bases. The V segment lost 1 base and the J segment 14 bases; nucleotides outside the gene matches: 6. The CDR3 runs to 12 residues. Germline V gene lookup returns CDR1 SGHTA and CDR2 FQGNSA. Full variable domain (outside the CDR3, taken from reference TRBV7-2 and TRBJ2-5): GAGVSQSPSNKVTEKGKDVELRCDPISGHTALYWYRQSLGQGLEFLIYFQGNSAPDKSGLPSDRFSAERTGGSVSTLTIQRTQQEDSAVYLCASSLVGQATYFGPGTRLLVL.

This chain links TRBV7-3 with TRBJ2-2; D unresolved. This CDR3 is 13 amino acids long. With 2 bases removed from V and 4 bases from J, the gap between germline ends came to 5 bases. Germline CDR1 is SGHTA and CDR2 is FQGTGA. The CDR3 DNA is TGTGCCAGCAGCTTAGACACCACCGGGGAGCTGTTTTTT. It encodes CASSLDTTGELFF.

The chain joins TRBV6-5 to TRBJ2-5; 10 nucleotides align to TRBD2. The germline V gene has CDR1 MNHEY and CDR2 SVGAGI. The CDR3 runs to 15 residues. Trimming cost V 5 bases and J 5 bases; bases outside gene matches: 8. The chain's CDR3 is CASSRASGSRETQYF. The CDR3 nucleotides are TGTGCCAGCAGTCGCGCTAGCGGGAGCCGCGAGACCCAGTACTTC.

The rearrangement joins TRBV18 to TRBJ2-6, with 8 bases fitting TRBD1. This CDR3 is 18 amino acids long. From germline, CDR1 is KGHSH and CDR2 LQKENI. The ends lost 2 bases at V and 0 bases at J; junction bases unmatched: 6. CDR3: CASSPTPGQDSGANVLTF. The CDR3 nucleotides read TGTGCCAGCTCACCAACTCCGGGACAGGACTCTGGGGCCAACGTCCTGACTTTC.

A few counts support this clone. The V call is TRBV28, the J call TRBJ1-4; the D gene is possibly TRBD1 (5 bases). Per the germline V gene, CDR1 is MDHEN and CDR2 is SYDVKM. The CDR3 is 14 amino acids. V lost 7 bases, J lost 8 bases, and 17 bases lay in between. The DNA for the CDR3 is TGTGCCAGCATCCCAGGGCAGGGTTGGGAAAAACTGTTTTTT. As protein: CASIPGQGWEKLFF.

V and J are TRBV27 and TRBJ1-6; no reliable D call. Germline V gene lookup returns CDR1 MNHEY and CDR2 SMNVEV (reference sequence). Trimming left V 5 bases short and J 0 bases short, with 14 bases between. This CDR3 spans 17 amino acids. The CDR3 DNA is TGTGCCAGCAGTCCCGCGTTTAGGAGCTCCTATAATTCACCCCTCCACTTT. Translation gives CASSPAFRSSYNSPLHF.

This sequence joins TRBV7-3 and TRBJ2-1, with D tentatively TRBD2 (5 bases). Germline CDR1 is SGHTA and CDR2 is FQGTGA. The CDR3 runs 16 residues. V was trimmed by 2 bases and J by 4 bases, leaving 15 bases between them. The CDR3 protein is CASSLGFTRGYNEQFF. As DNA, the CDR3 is TGTGCCAGCAGCTTAGGGTTCACCCGGGGATACAATGAGCAGTTCTTC.

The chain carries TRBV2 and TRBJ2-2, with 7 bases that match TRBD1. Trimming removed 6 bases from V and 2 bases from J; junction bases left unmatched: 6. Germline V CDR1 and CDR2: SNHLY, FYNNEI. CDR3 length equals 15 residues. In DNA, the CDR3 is TGTGCCAGCAGGAGGGACAGAATTAACACCGGGGAGCTGTTTTTT. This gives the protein CASRRDRINTGELFF.

This chain's CDR3 is CATRDSSYNEQFF. CDR3 coding DNA: TGTGCCACCAGGGACAGTTCCTACAATGAGCAGTTCTTC. V is TRBV24-1 and J is TRBJ2-1, with D tentatively TRBD1 (6 bases). Germline CDR1 is KGHDR and CDR2 is SFDVKD. Trimming removed 7 bases at V and 1 base at J, with 7 bases between. This CDR3 is built from 13 residues.

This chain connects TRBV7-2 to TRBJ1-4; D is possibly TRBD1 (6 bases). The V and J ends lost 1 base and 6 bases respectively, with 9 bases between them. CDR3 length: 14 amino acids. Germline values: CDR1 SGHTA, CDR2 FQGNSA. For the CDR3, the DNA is TGTGCCAGCAGCTTAGAGGCAGGGGATGAAAAACTGTTTTTT. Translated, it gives CASSLEAGDEKLFF.

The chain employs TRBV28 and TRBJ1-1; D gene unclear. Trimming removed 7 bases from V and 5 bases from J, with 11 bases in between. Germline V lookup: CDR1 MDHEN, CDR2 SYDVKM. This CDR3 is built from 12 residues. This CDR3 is CASKTAGTEAFF. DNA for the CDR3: TGTGCCAGCAAAACCGCGGGAACTGAAGCTTTCTTT.

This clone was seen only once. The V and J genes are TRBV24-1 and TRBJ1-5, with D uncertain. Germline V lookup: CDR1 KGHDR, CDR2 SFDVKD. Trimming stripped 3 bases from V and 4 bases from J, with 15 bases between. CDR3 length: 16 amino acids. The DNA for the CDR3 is TGTGCCACCAGTGATAGTGGGCGCTCCGCGAATCAGCCCCAGCATTTT. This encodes CATSDSGRSANQPQHF.

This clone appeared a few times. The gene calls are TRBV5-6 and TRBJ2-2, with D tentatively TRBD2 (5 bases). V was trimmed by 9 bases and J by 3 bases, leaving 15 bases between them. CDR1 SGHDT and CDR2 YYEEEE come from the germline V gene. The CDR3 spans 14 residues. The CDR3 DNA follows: TGTGCCACCACCCTCGGGGAATACACCGGGGAGCTGTTTTTT. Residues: CATTLGEYTGELFF.

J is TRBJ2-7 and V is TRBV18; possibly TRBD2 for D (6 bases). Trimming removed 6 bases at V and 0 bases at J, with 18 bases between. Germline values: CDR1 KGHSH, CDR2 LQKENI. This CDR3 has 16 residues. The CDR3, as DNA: TGTGCCAGCTCCCTACTAGCACAAACCCTCTCCTACGAGCAGTACTTC. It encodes CASSLLAQTLSYEQYF.

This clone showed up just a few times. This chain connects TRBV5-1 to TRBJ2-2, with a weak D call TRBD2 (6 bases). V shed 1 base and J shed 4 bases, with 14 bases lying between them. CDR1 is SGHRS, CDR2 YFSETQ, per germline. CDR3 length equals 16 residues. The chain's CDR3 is CASSLSTGEGTGELFF. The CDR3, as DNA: TGCGCCAGCAGCTTGTCTACGGGAGAGGGCACCGGGGAGCTGTTTTTT.

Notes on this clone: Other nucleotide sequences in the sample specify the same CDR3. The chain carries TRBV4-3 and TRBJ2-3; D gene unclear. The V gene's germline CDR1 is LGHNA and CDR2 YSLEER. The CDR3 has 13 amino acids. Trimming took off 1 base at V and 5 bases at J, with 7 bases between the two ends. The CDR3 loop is CASSQGLVDTQYF. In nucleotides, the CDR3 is TGCGCCAGCAGCCAAGGTTTAGTAGATACGCAGTATTTT.

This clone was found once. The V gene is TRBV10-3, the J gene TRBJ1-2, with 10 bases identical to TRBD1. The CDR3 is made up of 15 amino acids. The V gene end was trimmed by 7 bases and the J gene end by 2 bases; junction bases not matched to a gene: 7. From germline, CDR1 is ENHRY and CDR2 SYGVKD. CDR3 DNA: TGTGCCATCACAGGACAGGGGGTTGAAAACTATGGCTACACCTTC. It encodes CAITGQGVENYGYTF.

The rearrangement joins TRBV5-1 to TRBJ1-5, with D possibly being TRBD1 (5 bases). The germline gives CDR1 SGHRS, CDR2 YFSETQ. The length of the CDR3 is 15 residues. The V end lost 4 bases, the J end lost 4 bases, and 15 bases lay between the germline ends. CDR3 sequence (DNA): TGCGCCAGCAGCCCTATGGGCGGGGGGAATCAGCCCCAGCATTTT. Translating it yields CASSPMGGGNQPQHF.

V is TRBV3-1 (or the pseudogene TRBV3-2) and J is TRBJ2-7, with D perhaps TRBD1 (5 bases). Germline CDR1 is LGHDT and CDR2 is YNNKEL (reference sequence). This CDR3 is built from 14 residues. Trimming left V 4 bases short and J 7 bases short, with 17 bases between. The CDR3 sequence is CASSPLSLGAEQYF. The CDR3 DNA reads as TGTGCCAGCAGCCCCCTCTCGTTAGGGGCTGAGCAGTACTTC.

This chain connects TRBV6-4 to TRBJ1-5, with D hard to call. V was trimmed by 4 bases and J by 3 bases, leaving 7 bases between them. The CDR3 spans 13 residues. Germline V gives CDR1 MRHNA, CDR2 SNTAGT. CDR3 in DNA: TGTGCCAGCAGTGCGGTACCCAATCAGCCCCAGCATTTT. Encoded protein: CASSAVPNQPQHF.

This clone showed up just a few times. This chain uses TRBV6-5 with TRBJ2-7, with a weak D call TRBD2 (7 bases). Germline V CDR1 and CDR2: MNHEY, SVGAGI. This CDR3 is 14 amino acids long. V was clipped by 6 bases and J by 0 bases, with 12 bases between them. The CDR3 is CASRKRGGSYEQYF. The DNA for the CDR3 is TGTGCCAGCAGAAAAAGGGGGGGCTCCTACGAGCAGTACTTC.